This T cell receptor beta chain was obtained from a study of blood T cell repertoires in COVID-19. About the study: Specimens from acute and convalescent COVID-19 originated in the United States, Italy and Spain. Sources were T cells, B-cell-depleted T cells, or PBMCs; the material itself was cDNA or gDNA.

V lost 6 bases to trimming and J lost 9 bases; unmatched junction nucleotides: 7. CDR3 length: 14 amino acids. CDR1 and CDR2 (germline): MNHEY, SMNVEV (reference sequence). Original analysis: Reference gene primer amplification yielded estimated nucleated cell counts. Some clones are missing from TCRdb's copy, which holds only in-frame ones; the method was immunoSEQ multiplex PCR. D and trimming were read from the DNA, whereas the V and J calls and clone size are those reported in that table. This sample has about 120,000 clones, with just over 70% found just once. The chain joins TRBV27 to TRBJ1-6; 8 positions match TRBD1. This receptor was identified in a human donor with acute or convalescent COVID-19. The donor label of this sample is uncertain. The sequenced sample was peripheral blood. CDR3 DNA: TGTGCCAGCAGATACACAACAGGGGGTTCACCCCTCCACTTT. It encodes CASRYTTGGSPLHF.